The 10 T cell receptor beta chains reported below all come from one sample, sequenced in a study of cytomegalovirus exposure and HLA in healthy donors. This PCR relied on a set of 60 Vbeta primers and 13 Jbeta primers. TCRdb's copy holds only in-frame clones and misses some; the assay was immunoSEQ multiplex PCR. The data show 200,000 to 250,000 clones, 81% seen once. The sequencing sample was made of PBMCs. These receptors came from an older woman in good health and CMV-seropositive.

V and J are TRBV7-3 and TRBJ2-6, with 8 bases identical to TRBD1. The CDR3 has 17 amino acids. The germline CDR1 and CDR2 sequences are SGHTA and FQGTGA. V was clipped by 5 bases and J by 0 bases; unmatched bases: 6. This chain's CDR3 is CASSQGQANSGANVLTF. Here the CDR3 DNA reads TGTGCCAGCAGCCAGGGACAGGCGAACTCTGGGGCCAACGTCCTGACTTTC.

The CDR3 DNA is TGCGCCAGCAGCCACGGACAGGGGTCTTACGAGCAGTACTTC. Encoded protein: CASSHGQGSYEQYF. The chain combines TRBV5-1 with TRBJ2-5, with 9 positions matching TRBD1. The end of the DNA fits TRBJ2-7 better, so the J call may be wrong. The CDR3 has 14 amino acids. From germline, CDR1 is SGHRS and CDR2 YFSETQ.

This clone was detected once. The rearrangement uses TRBV5-1 and TRBJ1-3; D is possibly TRBD1 (6 bases). The CDR3 has 16 amino acids. Between the trimmed V and J ends, which lost 4 bases and 1 base, there was a span of 15 bases. Germline loops: CDR1 SGHRS, CDR2 YFSETQ. CDR3 amino acids: CASSAPGQGSGNTIYF. Here the CDR3 DNA reads TGCGCCAGCAGCGCGCCGGGACAAGGGTCTGGAAACACCATATATTTT.

This chain links TRBV18 with TRBJ2-7; a weak D match, TRBD2 (5 bases). This CDR3 contains 15 residues. CDR1 is KGHSH and CDR2 is LQKENI in the germline V gene. V was cut by 3 bases and J by 2 bases, with 14 bases left in between. CDR3 nucleotide sequence: TGTGCCAGCTCACCTATCGGGATCTCGCCCTACGAGCAGTACTTC. This sequence encodes CASSPIGISPYEQYF.

The CDR3 region has the DNA TGTGCCAGCAGCCCCGGACAGGGGACGAGCTCCTACAATGAGCAGTTCTTC. It yields the protein CASSPGQGTSSYNEQFF. The rearrangement uses TRBV7-9 and TRBJ2-1; 9 bases align to TRBD1. CDR3 length: 17 amino acids. J was trimmed by 0 bases and V by 5 bases; bases with no gene match: 8. Germline V gene sequence: CDR1 SEHNR, CDR2 FQNEAQ (reference sequence).

This chain connects TRBV6-1 to TRBJ2-3; no reliable D call. V lost 6 bases, J lost 1 base, and 8 bases lay in between. Germline V gene data show CDR1 as MNHNS and CDR2 as SASEGT. The CDR3 contains 13 residues. CDR3 amino acids: CASRVARTDTQYF. CDR3 DNA sequence: TGTGCCAGCAGAGTAGCTCGCACAGATACGCAGTATTTT.

The rearrangement uses TRBV5-6 and TRBJ1-5; D is possibly TRBD1 (5 bases). Germline loops: CDR1 SGHDT, CDR2 YYEEEE. V gave up 2 bases and J gave up 0 bases, with 15 bases separating them. This CDR3 has 17 residues. The CDR3 region is CASSFFGQGNSNQPQHF. DNA for the CDR3: TGTGCCAGCAGCTTTTTCGGGCAGGGAAATAGCAATCAGCCCCAGCATTTT.

The V and J genes are TRBV5-6 and TRBJ2-3; 8 bases match TRBD1. Trimming cost V 3 bases and J 2 bases; bases outside gene matches: 2. The CDR3 totals 14 residues. The V gene's germline CDR1 is SGHDT and CDR2 YYEEEE. This CDR3 reads CASSSGGYTDTQYF. CDR3 in DNA: TGTGCCAGCAGCTCAGGGGGCTACACAGATACGCAGTATTTT.

The V call is TRBV5-1, the J call TRBJ2-7; 11 nucleotides line up with TRBD2. Germline trimming cut 5 bases from V and 3 bases from J; bases unmatched to any gene: 4. Germline values: CDR1 SGHRS, CDR2 YFSETQ. CDR3 length: 14 residues. CDR3 bases: TGCGCCAGCAGTCCAGGGACTAGCGGCTACGAGCAGTACTTC. Translating it yields CASSPGTSGYEQYF.

The chain recombines TRBV12-5 with TRBJ2-3, with TRBD2 matching 8 bases. Germline lookup yields CDR1 LGHNT and CDR2 FRNRAP. Trimming took 0 bases from V and 2 from J; bases not matched to a gene: 19. The CDR3 totals 21 residues. CDR3 amino acids: CASGLVSSFQVLAGVTDTQYF. CDR3 DNA sequence: TGTGCTAGTGGTTTGGTAAGTTCCTTTCAAGTCCTAGCGGGTGTCACAGATACGCAGTATTTT.